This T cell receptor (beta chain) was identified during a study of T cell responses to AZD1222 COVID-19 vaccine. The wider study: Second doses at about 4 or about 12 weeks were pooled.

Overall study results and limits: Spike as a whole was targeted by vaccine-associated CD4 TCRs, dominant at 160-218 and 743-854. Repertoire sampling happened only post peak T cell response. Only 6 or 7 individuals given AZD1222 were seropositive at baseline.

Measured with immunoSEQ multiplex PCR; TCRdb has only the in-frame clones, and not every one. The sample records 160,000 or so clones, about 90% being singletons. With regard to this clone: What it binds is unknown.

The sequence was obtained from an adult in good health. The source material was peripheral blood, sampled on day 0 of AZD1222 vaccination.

The CDR3 DNA sequence: TGCGCCAGCAGCTTGAGGCAGGGCCTACCCCTTTACAATGAGCAGTTCTTC. Residues: CASSLRQGLPLYNEQFF. The chain has TRBV5-1 and TRBJ2-1; weak D call: TRBD1 (5 bases). Germline CDR1 SGHRS, CDR2 YFSETQ. V dropped 1 base and J dropped 4 bases, with 18 bases sitting between them. This CDR3 region has 17 residues.